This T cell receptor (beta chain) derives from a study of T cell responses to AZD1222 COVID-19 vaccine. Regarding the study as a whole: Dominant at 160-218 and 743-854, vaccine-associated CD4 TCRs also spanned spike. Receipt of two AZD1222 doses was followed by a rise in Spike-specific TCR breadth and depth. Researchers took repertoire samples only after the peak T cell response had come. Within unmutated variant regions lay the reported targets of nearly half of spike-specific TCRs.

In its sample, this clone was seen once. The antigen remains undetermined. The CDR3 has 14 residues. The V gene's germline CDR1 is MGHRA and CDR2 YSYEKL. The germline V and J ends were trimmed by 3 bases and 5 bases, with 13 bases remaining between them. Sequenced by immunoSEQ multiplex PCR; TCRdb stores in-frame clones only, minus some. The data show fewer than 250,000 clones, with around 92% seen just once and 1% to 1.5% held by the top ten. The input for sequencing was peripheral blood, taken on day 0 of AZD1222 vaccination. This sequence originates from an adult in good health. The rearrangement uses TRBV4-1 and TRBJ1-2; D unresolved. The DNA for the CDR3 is TGCGCCAGCAGCCAGGCCGCCCTTGGATATGGCTACACCTTC. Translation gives CASSQAALGYGYTF.